This TCR beta chain is from a study of blood T cell repertoires in COVID-19 (dated by TCRdb to the early 2020s). For the wider study: Collaborator samples came from the United States, Italy and Spain and covered acute and convalescent phases of COVID-19. The material from the prospective study consisted of cDNA or gDNA derived from T cells, B-cell-depleted T cells, or PBMCs. Subjects who had been exposed to COVID-19, were actively infected with it, or had recovered from it provided the deeply sampled blood TCRbeta repertoires that made up the dataset. The repertoires were made available in a free public database intended to serve as a resource for research on the immune response to SARS-CoV-2. Samples were obtained from the ongoing ImmuneRACE study (first 160 participants) and from 1,200 or so subjects provided by 6 global collaborators. A de-identified subject ID, COVID-19 status, age in years and sex were almost always included in the sample metadata. Where available, HLA class I and class II types were obtained from metadata supplied by the sample provider rather than from assay-based typing. Results and caveats for the whole study, not just this receptor: How much clinical and demographic metadata was included differed by source and by participant, and the metadata was provided uncurated.

Participants in the prospective study were enrolled through a virtual design, were aged roughly 18 to 90 years, and lived in roughly 25 United States geographic areas. To assign participants to cohorts, the prospective study relied on clinical history that participants themselves reported in a screening survey and a study questionnaire. For ImmuneRACE Cohort 3, a participant was defined as recovered based on two consecutive negative NP/OP PCR tests, clearance by a healthcare professional, or resolution of symptoms. In the prospective study, mobile phlebotomists collected whole blood, serum and a nasopharyngeal or oropharyngeal swab from each participant. Prospective study participants could optionally give additional blood draws and questionnaires over an approximately 2-month period. Before DNA extraction, blood samples from the prospective study were shipped at room temperature or frozen. From the cysteine through the phenylalanine, the CDR3 covers 14 amino acids. Only the CDR3 DNA stays, 42 bases, in frame from base 1. The germline V end is reduced by 6 bases and the J end by 4 bases; junction bases left unmatched: 7. Per the germline V gene (reference sequence), SEHNR is the CDR1 and FQNEAQ is the CDR2.

The immunoSEQ Assay, a bias-controlled multiplex PCR, was used to amplify TCRbeta CDR3 regions from genomic DNA. The published analysis was carried out like this. Nucleated cell counts per sample were estimated from amplification of reference gene primers within the assay. To quantify the absolute abundance of each unique TCRbeta CDR3 rearrangement, sequence reads were collapsed and filtered. For each sample, productive Simpson clonality was calculated as the square root of Simpson's diversity index over productive rearrangements. TCRdb mirrors the immuneACCESS table, restricted to in-frame sequences. Some clones are absent from its copies; in checked studies, under half trace to an unresolved V gene, and the reason for the others is unknown. The V and J calls and clone size come from that table; D and trimming were worked out from the DNA. The sample records 200,000 to 250,000 clones, approximately 86% of which are singletons. About 1.5% of the sample is taken by the ten largest.

In this sample, this clone turned up a few times. Its antigen is currently not known. It has no much larger one-base neighbor in the sample; base qualities were not kept. The sequence is built from TRBV7-9 and TRBJ2-7, with 9 central nucleotides matching TRBD1. The clonotype comes from a woman aged 45-60 years who had recovered from COVID-19. The source material was PBMCs or T cells enriched from blood (not recorded which). The nucleotides read TGTGCCAGCAGTGCACAGGGGGCGGGTTACGAGCAGTACTTC. This yields the protein CASSAQGAGYEQYF.